A selection of T cell receptor beta chains follows, all from one sample in a study of shared clonotypes between healthy human individuals. Sequencing used immunoSEQ multiplex PCR; TCRdb keeps in-frame clones, though not all of them. Here the sample spans 600,000 or so clones, 90% to 95% being singletons. Sequencing input: naive CD8+ T cells sorted from blood. These receptors originate from a woman younger than 45 in good health. CDR3s include the opening cysteine and the closing phenylalanine or tryptophan. Fields, in order: D gene, clone size, J gene, V gene, CDR3 DNA, CDR3 protein. The D gene is left open where the match is weak. Where a row states a size, it is once, few, many or the class of an expanded clone; other rows omit it.

D gene: -
clone size: -
J gene: TRBJ2-1
V gene: TRBV15
CDR3 DNA: TGTGCCACCACTACGGCCATCTACAATGAGCAGTTCTTC
CDR3 protein: CATTTAIYNEQFF

D gene: TRBD1
clone size: -
J gene: TRBJ1-2
V gene: TRBV5-6
CDR3 DNA: TGTGCCAGCAGCCGGGACAGCCCTTATGGCTACACCTTC
CDR3 protein: CASSRDSPYGYTF

D gene: -
clone size: -
J gene: TRBJ1-1
V gene: TRBV2
CDR3 DNA: TGTGCCAGCAGTGTTGTGCAGGAGACGAACACTGAAGCTTTCTTT
CDR3 protein: CASSVVQETNTEAFF

D gene: TRBD2
clone size: -
J gene: TRBJ2-7
V gene: TRBV4-1
CDR3 DNA: TGCGCCAGCAGCCCCACAGCGGGAGATTCACGCGAGCAGTACTTC
CDR3 protein: CASSPTAGDSREQYF

D gene: -
clone size: once
J gene: TRBJ2-7
V gene: TRBV4-1
CDR3 DNA: TGCGCCAGCAGCTATAAGGGGTGGGGTTACGAGCAGTACTTC
CDR3 protein: CASSYKGWGYEQYF

D gene: -
clone size: -
J gene: TRBJ2-7
V gene: TRBV4-1
CDR3 DNA: TGCGCCAGCAGCCAAGTTCAGGGTACCTACGAGCAGTACTTC
CDR3 protein: CASSQVQGTYEQYF

D gene: TRBD1
clone size: -
J gene: TRBJ2-5
V gene: TRBV27
CDR3 DNA: TGTGCCAGCAGTCCAGAGACAGGGGTAGAGACCCAGTACTTC
CDR3 protein: CASSPETGVETQYF

D gene: -
clone size: -
J gene: TRBJ1-2
V gene: TRBV19
CDR3 DNA: TGTGCCAGTAGTTTAGACCGGACAGACCTCTATGGCTACACCTTC
CDR3 protein: CASSLDRTDLYGYTF

D gene: -
clone size: -
J gene: TRBJ1-2
V gene: TRBV7-9
CDR3 DNA: TGTGCCAGCAGCCCGATCCGCGGGTCCACCTTC
CDR3 protein: CASSPIRGSTF

D gene: -
clone size: -
J gene: TRBJ2-2
V gene: TRBV27
CDR3 DNA: TGTGCCAGCACAACTAGAGACCGACCAAACACCGGGGAGCTGTTTTTT
CDR3 protein: CASTTRDRPNTGELFF

D gene: TRBD2
clone size: -
J gene: TRBJ2-3
V gene: TRBV9
CDR3 DNA: TGTGCCAGCAGCGGAGGGACTAGCAATGCAGATACGCAGTATTTT
CDR3 protein: CASSGGTSNADTQYF

D gene: -
clone size: -
J gene: TRBJ1-4
V gene: TRBV11-2
CDR3 DNA: TGTGCCAGCAGCTTAGATTTCATGGACGCCGTAACTGAAAAACTGTTTTTT
CDR3 protein: CASSLDFMDAVTEKLFF

D gene: -
clone size: -
J gene: TRBJ2-1
V gene: TRBV5-6
CDR3 DNA: TGTGCCAGCAGCCCAGGAATAATAGATAGCGGAGTCTCCTACAATGAGCAGTTCTTC
CDR3 protein: CASSPGIIDSGVSYNEQFF

D gene: -
clone size: -
J gene: TRBJ1-5
V gene: TRBV2
CDR3 DNA: TGTGCCAGCAGTGATGCCGGACGCAATCAGCCCCAGCATTTT
CDR3 protein: CASSDAGRNQPQHF

D gene: TRBD2
clone size: -
J gene: TRBJ2-1
V gene: TRBV19
CDR3 DNA: TGTGCCAGTAGTGAAGGGACTAGCGGTTACAATGAGCAGTTCTTC
CDR3 protein: CASSEGTSGYNEQFF

D gene: -
clone size: -
J gene: TRBJ2-1
V gene: TRBV7-3
CDR3 DNA: TGTGCCAGCAGCTTGGGCGGAGCCTACTACAATGAGCAGTTCTTC
CDR3 protein: CASSLGGAYYNEQFF

D gene: -
clone size: -
J gene: TRBJ1-1
V gene: TRBV6-6
CDR3 DNA: TGTGCCAGCAGTTACTCGATCCGCCACCTGAACACTGAAGCTTTCTTT
CDR3 protein: CASSYSIRHLNTEAFF

D gene: -
clone size: -
J gene: TRBJ1-4
V gene: TRBV2
CDR3 DNA: TGTGCCAGCAGTGAATGGGTGGAGGGGGAAAAACTGTTTTTT
CDR3 protein: CASSEWVEGEKLFF

D gene: TRBD1
clone size: -
J gene: TRBJ1-2
V gene: TRBV5-4
CDR3 DNA: TGTGCCAGCAGCAGTCCGGGACAGGTCGCGCGATATGGCTACACCTTC
CDR3 protein: CASSSPGQVARYGYTF

D gene: -
clone size: -
J gene: TRBJ2-2
V gene: TRBV2
CDR3 DNA: TGTGCCAGCAGTTCCCACGGGGAGCTGTTTTTT
CDR3 protein: CASSSHGELFF

D gene: -
clone size: -
J gene: TRBJ1-1
V gene: TRBV21-1
CDR3 DNA: TGTGCCAGCAGCAAAGGGTCCCCAAAGGGCAACACTGAAGCTTTCTTT
CDR3 protein: CASSKGSPKGNTEAFF

D gene: -
clone size: -
J gene: TRBJ2-2
V gene: TRBV15
CDR3 DNA: TGTGCCACCAGCAGGTCGGGGGACACCGGGGAGCTGTTTTTT
CDR3 protein: CATSRSGDTGELFF

D gene: -
clone size: -
J gene: TRBJ2-7
V gene: TRBV5-4
CDR3 DNA: TGTGCCAGCAGCTTGGCTGGGGGACCCTCCTACGAGCAGTACTTC
CDR3 protein: CASSLAGGPSYEQYF

D gene: -
clone size: -
J gene: TRBJ2-1
V gene: TRBV7-7
CDR3 DNA: TGTGCCAGCAGCATGGGGGGCAATGAGCAGTTCTTC
CDR3 protein: CASSMGGNEQFF

D gene: -
clone size: once
J gene: TRBJ2-7
V gene: TRBV11-2
CDR3 DNA: TGTGCCAGCAGCCGAGACGGCTCCTACGAGCAGTACTTC
CDR3 protein: CASSRDGSYEQYF

D gene: -
clone size: -
J gene: TRBJ2-3
V gene: TRBV6-1
CDR3 DNA: TGTGCCAGCACCATCGGAGGGGGCTCGACAGATACGCAGTATTTT
CDR3 protein: CASTIGGGSTDTQYF

D gene: TRBD2
clone size: once
J gene: TRBJ2-2
V gene: TRBV4-1
CDR3 DNA: TGCGCCAGCAGCCATGCCCTAGCGGGAAACCCAACCGGGGAGCTGTTTTTT
CDR3 protein: CASSHALAGNPTGELFF

D gene: -
clone size: -
J gene: TRBJ2-7
V gene: TRBV4-1
CDR3 DNA: TGCGCCAGCAGCCAGGCGACTAGACTTGACGAGCAGTACTTC
CDR3 protein: CASSQATRLDEQYF

D gene: -
clone size: -
J gene: TRBJ2-1
V gene: TRBV7-2
CDR3 DNA: TGTGCCAGCAGCTTAGGGTCGGGAGACCTATACAATGAGCAGTTCTTC
CDR3 protein: CASSLGSGDLYNEQFF